What follows is one T cell receptor (beta chain) and its context. The antigen is unknown. These data belong to a study of cytomegalovirus exposure and HLA in healthy donors. Regarding the study as a whole: As a later analysis revealed, the rate of TCR association differed by HLA locus, with DRB1 most and HLA-C fewest. From TCR beta sequences, most subjects' HLA-A and HLA-B alleles were reportedly predicted accurately. V- and J-gene trimming in TCR beta was tied to a missense DCLRE1C variant by an analysis performed later. Rarity held for most TCR sequences, but there were some public TCRs that occurred in many donors.

Primers included in the PCR were 60 Vbeta and 13 Jbeta primers. Only in-frame clones appear in the TCRdb table, and some are missing; sequencing was by immunoSEQ multiplex PCR. Its clone listing holds some 150,000 clones. The sample consisted of PBMCs. This TCR was recovered from a young woman in good health and CMV-seronegative.

The CDR3 DNA follows: TGTGCCAGCAGTTACTTCAGTAACTCTGGGGCCAACGTCCTGACTTTC. This codes for CASSYFSNSGANVLTF. The V gene is TRBV6-5, the J gene TRBJ2-6; D is ambiguous. The CDR3 is made up of 16 amino acids. The V end lost 1 base, the J end lost 0 bases, and 7 bases lay between the germline ends. Germline assignment: CDR1 MNHEY and CDR2 SVGAGI.